This T cell receptor beta chain was documented in a study of Graves' ophthalmopathy and Graves' hyperthyroidism. Findings of the study overall: The majority of expanded thyroid clonotypes above 0.001 frequency also occurred in blood. Discrimination between ophthalmopathy and stable hyperthyroidism by a 13-signature model showed roughly 88% sensitivity and more than 65% specificity.

The CDR3 has 15 residues. Between the trimmed V and J ends, which lost 0 bases and 5 bases, there was a span of 14 bases. CDR1 and CDR2 from the germline V gene are SGHDT and YYEEEE. In its sample, this clonotype was seen many times. Its specificity is unknown. Amplification from RNA transcripts yielded the TCR beta CDR3 regions. An opening RT-PCR round employed HTBI primers and preceded a second-round multiplex PCR. From the multiplex PCR reads, TCRdb called clonotypes with MiXCR, one entry per CDR3 protein. The sample yields around 520,000 distinct CDR3 sequences, about 35% seen once. This TCR was sampled from an adult man with Graves' hyperthyroidism. Material: peripheral blood or thyroid tissue (not recorded which). The V gene is TRBV5-6, the J gene TRBJ1-1; no clear D gene. The CDR3 sequence is CASSLEWAQLTEAFF. CDR3 DNA sequence: TGTGCCAGCAGCTTGGAGTGGGCACAACTTACTGAAGCTTTCTTT.